Listed here are 16 T cell receptor beta chains from one sample, sequenced in a study of radiation and T cells in renal cell carcinoma. Sequenced by immunoSEQ multiplex PCR; TCRdb stores in-frame clones only, minus some. The sample comprises around 140,000 clones, roughly nine tenths of which are singletons, and 3.5% to 5% rests with the top ten. Time point: baseline pretreatment blood. Sample treatment: 15 Gy SBRT to primary tumor, nephrectomy 4 weeks later. Sample: blood, taken from a patient whose treatment included radiotherapy and nephrectomy. These receptors all stem from a woman aged 70-85 years with renal cell carcinoma.

The rearrangement joins TRBV19 to TRBJ1-1; D is undetermined. With 10 bases removed from V and 1 base from J, the gap between germline ends came to 13 bases. The CDR3 has 13 amino acids. The germline V gene has CDR1 LNHDA and CDR2 SQIVND (reference sequence). The CDR3 loop reads CAIASRANTEAFF. The CDR3 DNA reads TGTGCCATCGCATCAAGGGCGAACACTGAAGCTTTCTTT.

The rearrangement joins TRBV6-1 to TRBJ1-5; D is perhaps TRBD1 (5 bases). The CDR3 is 15 amino acids. Between the trimmed V and J ends, which lost 2 bases and 0 bases, there was a span of 8 bases. From germline, CDR1 is MNHNS and CDR2 SASEGT. The CDR3 region has the DNA TGTGCCAGCAGTGAATCGGGACTTAGCAATCAGCCCCAGCATTTT. The encoded protein is CASSESGLSNQPQHF.

The V call is TRBV18, the J call TRBJ1-1, with no clear D. Trimming cost V 6 bases and J 4 bases, with 18 bases left between them. The CDR3 has 15 residues. The V gene's germline CDR1 is KGHSH and CDR2 LQKENI. CDR3 sequence reads: CASSTYRGPSTEAFF. In DNA form, the CDR3 reads TGTGCCAGCTCTACCTATCGGGGTCCGAGCACTGAAGCTTTCTTT.

J is TRBJ1-6 and V is TRBV7-8; a possible D gene is TRBD1 (6 bases). The length of the CDR3 is 14 residues. Trimming removed 3 bases from V and 9 bases from J, with 12 bases in between. The germline CDR1 and CDR2 sequences are SGHVS and FQNEAQ. The CDR3 sequence: CASSLDGGASPLHF. The CDR3 DNA sequence: TGTGCCAGCAGCTTGGACGGGGGGGCTTCACCCCTCCACTTT.

The gene calls are TRBV6-5 and TRBJ1-1, with D hard to call. The CDR3 is made up of 12 amino acids. Germline-derived CDR1 and CDR2 are MNHEY and SVGAGI. With 1 base removed from V and 7 bases from J, the gap between germline ends came to 7 bases. The CDR3 coding sequence is TGTGCCAGCAGTTACTTCGGGAGTGAAGCTTTCTTT. This gives the protein CASSYFGSEAFF.

This clone has a single count. The chain uses TRBV19 and TRBJ1-5; D gene uncertain. The CDR3 consists of 15 residues. V was shortened by 5 bases and J by 0 bases, with 11 bases between the two germline ends. Germline loops: CDR1 LNHDA, CDR2 SQIVND (reference sequence). DNA of the CDR3: TGTGCCAGTAGTGTAAGTCTTTATAGCAATCAGCCCCAGCATTTT. Translated: CASSVSLYSNQPQHF.

The rearrangement links TRBV19 to TRBJ1-1, with TRBD1 as a possible D gene (6 bases). The CDR3 totals 14 residues. The germline V and J ends were trimmed by 8 bases and 5 bases, with 18 bases remaining between them. Germline values: CDR1 LNHDA, CDR2 SQIVND (reference sequence). CDR3 in amino acids: CASQTGGRGTEAFF. In nucleotides, the CDR3 is TGTGCCAGTCAGACAGGCGGCCGGGGGACTGAAGCTTTCTTT.

The chain recombines TRBV10-3 with TRBJ1-5; 9 bases fit TRBD1. CDR1 and CDR2 (germline): ENHRY, SYGVKD. V shed 4 bases and J 3 bases; nucleotides not matched to a gene: 1. The CDR3 runs 14 residues. Written as DNA, the CDR3 is TGTGCCATCAGTGGGGACAGGGTCAATCAGCCCCAGCATTTT. It is translated as CAISGDRVNQPQHF.

The chain couples TRBV19 to TRBJ2-7; D could derive from TRBD1 or TRBD2 (6 bases each). Looked up from germline, CDR1 is LNHDA and CDR2 is SQIVND (reference sequence). The CDR3 totals 16 residues. With 3 bases removed from V and 0 bases from J, the gap between germline ends came to 15 bases. In nucleotides, the CDR3 is TGTGCCAGTAGTATGGCCTTGGGGGGCATCTCCTACGAGCAGTACTTC. This codes for CASSMALGGISYEQYF.

This rearrangement joins TRBV28 to TRBJ2-1; 14 bases match TRBD2. Germline V gene lookup returns CDR1 MDHEN and CDR2 SYDVKM. This CDR3 contains 16 residues. J lost 4 bases, V lost 5 bases, and 4 bases had no gene match. CDR3: CASSLGLAGGYNEQFF. Here the CDR3 DNA reads TGTGCCAGCAGTCTCGGACTAGCGGGGGGTTACAATGAGCAGTTCTTC. Full variable domain (remainder filled in from reference TRBV28 and TRBJ2-1): DVKVTQSSRYLVKRTGEKVFLECVQDMDHENMFWYRQDPGLGLRLIYFSYDVKMKEKGDIPEGYSVSREKKERFSLILESASTNQTSMYLCASSLGLAGGYNEQFFGPGTRLTVL.

The V gene is TRBV6-5, the J gene TRBJ2-6; maybe TRBD2 (5 bases). V was shortened by 4 bases and J by 1 base, with 11 bases between the two germline ends. Germline V gene data show CDR1 as MNHEY and CDR2 as SVGAGI. The CDR3 is 16 amino acids. CDR3 residues: CASSSPSQSGANVLTF. Written as DNA, the CDR3 is TGTGCCAGCAGTTCGCCTAGCCAGTCTGGGGCCAACGTCCTGACTTTC.

V and J are TRBV4-3 and TRBJ2-1, with TRBD2 identical over 12 bases. CDR3 length: 17 amino acids. V lost 0 bases to trimming and J lost 10 bases; unmatched junction nucleotides: 10. Germline CDR1 and CDR2: LGHNA and YSLEER. The CDR3 DNA reads as TGCGCCAGCAGCCAAGACACCCTAGCGGGGGGGCTCCGAGAGCAGTTCTTC. Translating gives CASSQDTLAGGLREQFF.

The gene calls are TRBV19 and TRBJ1-6, with 10 bases matching TRBD1. The V gene's germline CDR1 is LNHDA and CDR2 SQIVND (reference sequence). This CDR3 spans 14 amino acids. After removal of 4 bases from V and 12 bases from J, the junction contained 6 bases not matched to a gene. The CDR3 nucleotides are TGTGCCAGTAGTACCAGGACAGGGGGTGGACCCCTCCACTTT. Protein sequence: CASSTRTGGGPLHF.

The V and J genes are TRBV11-2 and TRBJ1-2; no clear D. CDR1 and CDR2 (germline): SGHAT, FQNNGV. CDR3 size: 13 residues. V was cut by 3 bases and J by 5 bases, with 10 bases left in between. CDR3 region: CASSFSGSYGYTF. The CDR3 DNA reads TGTGCCAGCAGCTTTTCAGGTTCTTATGGCTACACCTTC. Complete variable domain (other parts from reference TRBV11-2 and TRBJ1-2): EAGVAQSPRYKIIEKRQSVAFWCNPISGHATLYWYQQILGQGPKLLIQFQNNGVVDDSQLPKDRFSAERLKGVDSTLKIQPAKLEDSAVYLCASSFSGSYGYTFGSGTRLTVV.

Note on this clone: Other DNA sequences in the same sample also yield this CDR3. The chain employs TRBV5-4 and TRBJ2-2, with D unresolved. Trimming left V 2 bases short and J 5 bases short, with 4 bases between. Looked up from germline, CDR1 is SGHNT and CDR2 is YYREEE (reference sequence). This CDR3 contains 12 residues. For the CDR3, the DNA is TGTGCCAGCAGCTTCGGGACCGGGGAGCTGTTTTTT. Protein: CASSFGTGELFF.

V usage is TRBV5-1 and J usage is TRBJ2-7; D may be TRBD1 (7 bases). Trimming stripped 4 bases from V and 1 base from J, with 12 bases between. In germline, CDR1 is SGHRS, CDR2 YFSETQ. The CDR3 has 14 residues. CDR3 DNA: TGCGCCAGCAGCGGGAGGACAGGATCCTACGAGCAGTACTTC. Translated: CASSGRTGSYEQYF.